The present entry profiles one TCR beta chain with its context. The V segment lost 4 bases and the J segment 5 bases; nucleotides outside the gene matches: 1. Germline V lookup: CDR1 MGHDK, CDR2 SYGVNS. This CDR3 has 12 amino acids. The data were taken from a study of T cell clonotyping in hematopoietic cell transplantation. The protocol was immunoSEQ multiplex PCR, while the TCRdb copy is restricted to in-frame clones and leaves out a portion. Of almost 20,000 clones in the sample, 70% to 85% were seen once. The sample comprised peripheral blood mononuclear cells. This clonotype was sampled from a man aged 60-69 years in good health. Some clones in this sample may be carry-over from other donors' samples. The rearrangement links TRBV25-1 to TRBJ1-2; 7 bases line up with TRBD1. The CDR3: CASSATGYGYTF. Written as DNA, the CDR3 is TGTGCCAGCAGTGCGACAGGGTATGGCTACACCTTC.